This is a list of T cell receptor beta chains from one sample in a study of blood T cell repertoires in COVID-19. Here immunoSEQ multiplex PCR was the method, and the copy in TCRdb shows in-frame clones only, minus some. The sample holds tens of thousands of clones; around 90% are singletons and the top ten take roughly 13%. The sequenced material came from peripheral blood. Every receptor here comes from a man between 65 and 85 years old with active COVID-19. The CDR3 runs from the conserved cysteine through the conserved F or W. A D gene is named only where the DNA matches it firmly. Size is stated for part of the rows, as once, few or many counts, or as a class when the clone is expanded.

J gene | clone size | V gene | D gene | CDR3 DNA | CDR3 protein
TRBJ2-1 | once | TRBV7-8 | TRBD2 | TGTGCCAGCAGCTGGGAAACTAGCGGGCGGTACAATGAGCAGTTCTTC | CASSWETSGRYNEQFF
TRBJ2-3 | - | TRBV11-2 | TRBD2 | TGTGCCAGCAGCTTAGGCGGGAGAACAGATACGCAGTATTTT | CASSLGGRTDTQYF
TRBJ2-4 | - | TRBV30 | - | TGTGCCTGGAGTACCAAAAGGGGCGGCAGAGCCAAAAACATTCAGTACTTC | CAWSTKRGGRAKNIQYF
TRBJ2-3 | - | TRBV10-1 | - | TGCGCCAGCAGTGACCCTGGACAAGGCACAGATACGCAGTATTTT | CASSDPGQGTDTQYF
TRBJ2-7 | - | TRBV28 | - | TGTGCCAGCAGGCTAGGGGCCTACGAGCAGTACTTC | CASRLGAYEQYF
TRBJ1-4 | once | TRBV28 | TRBD1 | TGTGCCAGCACCGACAGGGGAAGTCTCGTTGAAAAACTGTTTTTT | CASTDRGSLVEKLFF
TRBJ2-2 | few | TRBV30 | TRBD2 | TGTGCCTGGAGGTCTAGCGGCAACACCGGGGAGCTGTTTTTT | CAWRSSGNTGELFF
TRBJ2-1 | - | TRBV27 | TRBD1 | TGTGCCAGCAGTCTGGGACAGACATACAATGAGCAGTTCTTC | CASSLGQTYNEQFF
TRBJ2-6 | - | TRBV7-8 | TRBD1 | TGTGCCAGCAGCCCCGGGACAGTGATTCTCTCTGGGGCCAACGTCCTGACTTTC | CASSPGTVILSGANVLTF
TRBJ1-1 | - | TRBV27 | - | TGTGCCAGCAGTTTAAGACGGGGGGCGGGCACTGAAGCTTTCTTT | CASSLRRGAGTEAFF
TRBJ1-4 | - | TRBV20-1 | - | TGCAGTACAAATGAAAAACTGTTTTTT | CSTNEKLFF
TRBJ2-7 | - | TRBV7-2 | TRBD2 | TGTGCCAGCAGCTTCTCCCCCTCTAGCGGGAGCTCCTACGAGCAGTACTTC | CASSFSPSSGSSYEQYF
TRBJ2-6 | - | TRBV9 | - | TGTGCCAGCAGCGTAGCTTGGGCATCTGGGGCCAACGTCCTGACTTTC | CASSVAWASGANVLTF
TRBJ1-1 | - | TRBV7-3 | TRBD1 | TGTGCCAGCAGTACAGGGGGCAACACTGAAGCTTTCTTT | CASSTGGNTEAFF
TRBJ2-1 | - | TRBV5-1 | TRBD2 | TGCGCCAGCAGCTTGAGCGGGACGAAGAACAATGAGCAGTTCTTC | CASSLSGTKNNEQFF
TRBJ2-1 | - | TRBV15 | TRBD2 | TGTGCCACCAGCAGAGGACTAGCGGGAGTGGGTAATGAGCAGTTCTTC | CATSRGLAGVGNEQFF
TRBJ1-3 | - | TRBV30 | - | TGTGCCTGGAGTGTCAGGGGATGGGACACCATATATTTT | CAWSVRGWDTIYF
TRBJ2-7 | - | TRBV5-5 | TRBD2 | TGTGCCAGCGGACTAGCGGGAGGACCCTACGAGCAGTACTTC | CASGLAGGPYEQYF
TRBJ2-5 | once | TRBV9 | - | TGTGCCAGCAGCGTAGCGGAGGGGTTTCGGGAGACCCAGTACTTC | CASSVAEGFRETQYF
TRBJ1-4 | - | TRBV4-3 | - | TGCGCCAGCAGCCAGGCGGATGGCCCTGAAAAACTGTTTTTT | CASSQADGPEKLFF
TRBJ1-4 | large | TRBV6-5 | - | TGTGCCAGCAGTTACGGGGCAGCCCCTGAAAAACTGTTTTTT | CASSYGAAPEKLFF
TRBJ2-7 | - | TRBV11-1 | - | TGTGCCAGCAGCTTAGACCCAAATCAGTACGAGCAGTACTTC | CASSLDPNQYEQYF
TRBJ2-5 | - | TRBV5-1 | TRBD1 | TGCGCCAGCAGCCCCGGGACAGGGGGCTGGGAGACCCAGTACTTC | CASSPGTGGWETQYF
TRBJ2-5 | - | TRBV3-1/TRBV3-2 | TRBD2 | TGTGCCAGCACCCTAGCGGAAGCCAGGGAGACCCAGTACTTC | CASTLAEARETQYF
TRBJ2-1 | few | TRBV12-3/TRBV12-4 | - | TGTGCCAGCAGTTTAAGGGGTGGTGAGCAGTTCTTC | CASSLRGGEQFF
TRBJ2-3 | - | TRBV7-2 | TRBD2 | TGTGCCAGCAGCTTTTCCGGGACTAGCGAGCGAGATACGCAGTATTTT | CASSFSGTSERDTQYF
TRBJ2-4 | - | TRBV21-1 | - | TGTGCCAGCAGCAAAGACCTTCGGGTCTTGGGACTAGCCAAAAACATTCAGTACTTC | CASSKDLRVLGLAKNIQYF
TRBJ1-3 | - | TRBV5-4 | TRBD1 | TGTGCCAGCAGCTCCTCACGGGACAGCGGAAACACCATATATTTT | CASSSSRDSGNTIYF
TRBJ2-7 | - | TRBV12-3/TRBV12-4 | - | TGTGCCAGCAGTTTAGCGCGGTCCAGCAGTTACTTC | CASSLARSSSYF
TRBJ2-4 | once | TRBV7-2 | TRBD1 | TGTGCCAGCAGCTCGAACAGGGGTACCATTCAGTACTTC | CASSSNRGTIQYF
TRBJ2-7 | - | TRBV6-5 | - | TGTGCCAGCAGTTACTCGACACGGTACGAGCAGTACTTC | CASSYSTRYEQYF
TRBJ1-1 | - | TRBV7-9 | - | TGTGCCAGCAGCTTAGCCGGGGTGAGAACTGAAGCTTTCTTT | CASSLAGVRTEAFF
TRBJ2-1 | - | TRBV5-6 | TRBD2 | TGTGCCAGCAGCCCGGGGACTAGCGGGAGGAATGAGCAGTTCTTC | CASSPGTSGRNEQFF
TRBJ2-1 | - | TRBV3-1/TRBV3-2 | TRBD1 | TGTGCCAGCAGCCCGAGACAGGGGTCACGCAATGAGCAGTTCTTC | CASSPRQGSRNEQFF
TRBJ2-1 | - | TRBV6-4 | TRBD2 | TGTGCCAGCAGTACCGGGACTAGCGGGGGAAATGAGCAGTTCTTC | CASSTGTSGGNEQFF
TRBJ1-4 | - | TRBV29-1 | - | TGCAGCGTTTCCACAGGGAGTGGACTGTTTTTT | CSVSTGSGLFF
TRBJ2-1 | once | TRBV6-5 | - | TGTGCCAGCAGTTACTCGATAGCTATAGACCCCAATGAGCAGTTCTTC | CASSYSIAIDPNEQFF
TRBJ1-6 | few | TRBV9 | TRBD1 | TGTGCCAGCAGCGTAACAGACAGGGAGGCCCTCCACTTT | CASSVTDREALHF
TRBJ1-4 | - | TRBV28 | - | TGTGCCAGCAGTTTGGGGAACGCCGGGGGGGAACTGTTTTTT | CASSLGNAGGELFF
TRBJ1-5 | - | TRBV6-2/TRBV6-3 | - | TGTGCCAGCAGTTACCGACAGGATCCCTTTGAGCCCCAGCATTTT | CASSYRQDPFEPQHF
TRBJ2-1 | - | TRBV19 | - | TGTGCCAGTAGCGTCCATTCAGGGATCAATGAGCAGTTCTTC | CASSVHSGINEQFF
TRBJ1-5 | - | TRBV18 | - | TGTGCCAGCTCAGAACAGGGTTCTAATCAGCCCCAGCATTTT | CASSEQGSNQPQHF
TRBJ1-3 | - | TRBV6-2/TRBV6-3 | - | TGTGCCAGCAGTTACTCCTGGGGGCGTCGAAACACCATATATTTT | CASSYSWGRRNTIYF
TRBJ2-1 | - | TRBV6-5 | TRBD2 | TGTGCCAGCAGTTACGGTGTAACTAGCGGTAGTAATGAGCAGTTCTTC | CASSYGVTSGSNEQFF
TRBJ2-7 | once | TRBV6-6 | TRBD2 | TGTGCCAGCGCATATCAAAGCGGGAGTGCCCCCTACGAGCAGTACTTC | CASAYQSGSAPYEQYF
TRBJ1-3 | - | TRBV13 | TRBD1 | TGTGCCAGCAGCGCACTGGGACAGGGTGGAAACACCATATATTTT | CASSALGQGGNTIYF
TRBJ2-5 | - | TRBV6-5 | TRBD2 | TGTGCCAGCCGGCTAGCGGAAGAGACCCAGTACTTC | CASRLAEETQYF
TRBJ1-1 | - | TRBV6-2/TRBV6-3 | - | TGTGCCAGCAGTTACGGACAGACAACTGAAGCTTTCTTT | CASSYGQTTEAFF
TRBJ2-6 | - | TRBV6-5 | TRBD1 | TGTGCCAGCAGTTATTCAAGGGGGCCTGGGGCCAACGTCCTGACTTTC | CASSYSRGPGANVLTF
TRBJ2-4 | - | TRBV18 | TRBD2 | TGTGCCAGCTCACCAAAAGCGGGAGGGGACATTCAGTACTTC | CASSPKAGGDIQYF
TRBJ1-1 | once | TRBV28 | - | TGTGCCAGCAGTGGGATTGGGAGCACTGAAGCTTTCTTT | CASSGIGSTEAFF